Following are 8 T cell receptor beta chains from one sample sequenced in a study of shared clonotypes between healthy human individuals. Libraries were prepared by immunoSEQ multiplex PCR; TCRdb keeps only in-frame clonotypes and omits some of them. The sample has roughly 660,000 clones, 80% to 95% seen once. Material for sequencing was memory CD8+ T cells from PBMCs. Indicated subset: CD45RO+ cells pooled with CCR7-negative TemRA cells. Every receptor here comes from a man younger than 30 in good health. Some clones in this sample may be carry-over from other donors' samples.

The rearrangement links TRBV29-1 to TRBJ2-5, with D possibly TRBD2 on 6 matching bases. Per germline, CDR1 SQVTM and CDR2 ANQGSEA. V was trimmed by 5 bases and J by 4 bases, leaving 23 bases between them. The CDR3 covers 16 residues. The CDR3 protein is CSVIARGILVRETQYF. In DNA, the CDR3 is TGCAGCGTTATCGCTCGGGGGATTTTGGTACGAGAGACCCAGTACTTC.

V usage is TRBV13 and J usage is TRBJ2-1; D might be TRBD2 (6 bases). V was shortened by 0 bases and J by 3 bases, with 15 bases between the two germline ends. Germline V gene sequence: CDR1 PRHDT, CDR2 FYEKMQ (reference sequence). CDR3 length: 17 amino acids. The CDR3 here is CASSLGRDWGYYNEQFF. In DNA, the CDR3 is TGTGCCAGCAGCTTAGGCCGGGACTGGGGTTACTACAATGAGCAGTTCTTC.

This chain links TRBV5-5 with TRBJ2-7; perhaps TRBD1 as D (6 bases). The germline V gene has CDR1 SGHKS and CDR2 YYEKEE (reference sequence). The CDR3 loop spans 13 amino acids. The germline V and J ends were trimmed by 4 bases and 3 bases, with 11 bases remaining between them. The CDR3: CASSPRTVYEQYF. Here the CDR3 DNA reads TGTGCCAGCAGCCCCCGGACAGTCTACGAGCAGTACTTC.

The V and J genes are TRBV30 and TRBJ2-1; 7 nucleotides match TRBD2. V gave up 0 bases and J gave up 7 bases; unmatched junction bases: 9. This CDR3 has 15 residues. CDR1 is GTSNPN and CDR2 is SVGIG in the germline V gene (reference sequence). The CDR3, as DNA: TGTGCCTGGAGTGTAGGCGGGAGTAAGAGGAATGAGCAGTTCTTC. This translates into CAWSVGGSKRNEQFF.

This clone was seen only once. Other nucleotide sequences from this sample produce the same CDR3. CDR3 bases: TGTGCCAGCAGCTTAGGCGGGAGAGAGACCCAGTACTTC. It specifies CASSLGGRETQYF. The chain joins TRBV13 to TRBJ2-5, with D perhaps TRBD2 (6 bases). This CDR3 comprises 13 residues. Between the trimmed V and J ends, which lost 0 bases and 4 bases, there was a span of 6 bases. Germline V gives CDR1 PRHDT, CDR2 FYEKMQ (reference sequence).

This clone appeared a few times. Other DNA sequences in the sample encode the same CDR3. The V call is TRBV6-5, the J call TRBJ2-7; no clear D. The CDR3 covers 14 residues. V dropped 0 bases and J dropped 0 bases, with 6 bases sitting between them. Germline V CDR1 and CDR2: MNHEY, SVGAGI. The CDR3 spells CASSYSAGSYEQYF. Here the CDR3 DNA reads TGTGCCAGCAGTTACTCGGCAGGCTCCTACGAGCAGTACTTC.

For the CDR3, the DNA is TGTGCCAGCAGCTTAGGGTCGTGGACAGCTATAGCCAAAAACATTCAGTACTTC. The encoded protein is CASSLGSWTAIAKNIQYF. The chain uses TRBV7-9 and TRBJ2-4, with D maybe TRBD1 (6 bases). This CDR3 region has 18 residues. In germline, CDR1 is SEHNR, CDR2 FQNEAQ (reference sequence). Deletions cut 1 base from V and 0 bases from J, with 16 bases between.

This chain uses TRBV7-6 with TRBJ1-6, with TRBD1 matching over 7 bases. The CDR3 sequence is 17 residues long. J gave up 5 bases and V 5 bases, and 12 bases lay outside the gene matches. Germline V lookup: CDR1 SGHVS, CDR2 FNYEAQ. CDR3: CASSPRGRTGDNSPLHF. The DNA of the CDR3 is TGTGCCAGCAGCCCGAGGGGCCGGACAGGCGATAATTCACCCCTCCACTTT.